This T cell receptor beta chain is from a study of blood T cell repertoires in COVID-19. Across the study: PBMCs, B-cell-depleted T cells, or T cells were the source of the cDNA or gDNA that made up the material.

This clone was seen only once. Trimming removed 6 bases from V and 2 bases from J, with 11 bases in between. This CDR3 has 13 residues. The germline V gene encodes CDR1 LGHDT and CDR2 YNNKEL (reference sequence). It was during active infection that Seattle patients were enrolled and then longitudinally followed. The repertoire was sequenced with immunoSEQ multiplex PCR; TCRdb's copy has only in-frame clones and lacks some. The repertoire holds a few hundred thousand clones, approximately 90% seen once, with roughly 0.87% in the top ten. The receptor was isolated from a man younger than 35 with COVID-19, enrolled during active disease. The rearrangement links TRBV3-1 (or the pseudogene TRBV3-2) to TRBJ2-7, with D unresolved. The sample taken for sequencing was peripheral blood. CDR3 bases: TGTGCCAGCAGTCCCTTGTCAGCCTACGAGCAGTACTTC. It codes for CASSPLSAYEQYF.